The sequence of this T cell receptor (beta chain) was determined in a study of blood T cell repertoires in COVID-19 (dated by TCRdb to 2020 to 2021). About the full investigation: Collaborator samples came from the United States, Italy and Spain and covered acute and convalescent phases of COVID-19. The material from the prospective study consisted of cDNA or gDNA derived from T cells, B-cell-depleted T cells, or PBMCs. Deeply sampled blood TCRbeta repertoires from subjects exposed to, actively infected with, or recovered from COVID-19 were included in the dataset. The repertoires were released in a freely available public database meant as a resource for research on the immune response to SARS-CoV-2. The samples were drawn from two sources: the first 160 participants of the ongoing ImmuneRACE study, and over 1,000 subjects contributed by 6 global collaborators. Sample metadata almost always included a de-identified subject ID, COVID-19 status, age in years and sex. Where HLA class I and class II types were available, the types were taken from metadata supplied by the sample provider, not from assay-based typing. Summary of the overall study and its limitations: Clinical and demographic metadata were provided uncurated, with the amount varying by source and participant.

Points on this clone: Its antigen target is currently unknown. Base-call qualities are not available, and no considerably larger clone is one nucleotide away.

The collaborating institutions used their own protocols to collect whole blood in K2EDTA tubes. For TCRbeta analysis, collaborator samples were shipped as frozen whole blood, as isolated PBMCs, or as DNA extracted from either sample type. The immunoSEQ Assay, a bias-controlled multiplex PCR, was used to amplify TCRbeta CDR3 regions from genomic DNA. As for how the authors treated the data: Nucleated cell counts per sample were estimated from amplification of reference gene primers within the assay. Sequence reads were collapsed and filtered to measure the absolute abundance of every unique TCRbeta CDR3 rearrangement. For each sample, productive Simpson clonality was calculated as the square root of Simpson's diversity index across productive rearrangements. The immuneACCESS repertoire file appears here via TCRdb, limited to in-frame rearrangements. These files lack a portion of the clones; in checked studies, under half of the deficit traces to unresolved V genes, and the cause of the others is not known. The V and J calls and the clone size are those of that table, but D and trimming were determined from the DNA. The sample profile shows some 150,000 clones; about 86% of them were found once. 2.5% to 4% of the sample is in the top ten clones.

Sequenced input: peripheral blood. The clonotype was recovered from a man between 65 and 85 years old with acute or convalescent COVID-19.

DNA sequence: TGTGCCAGCAGTGAGCCCGCTCGGGAAAAACTGTTTTTT. Its amino acids are CASSEPAREKLFF. This sequence uses TRBV28 and TRBJ1-4, with no reliable assignment of the D segment. V drops 5 bases and J drops 8 bases, leaving 12 bases in between. There are 13 amino acids in the CDR3, from cysteine to phenylalanine inclusive. CDR3 DNA only is kept here, 39 bases in frame from base 1. Taken from the germline V gene, the CDR1 and CDR2 loops are MDHEN and SYDVKM.